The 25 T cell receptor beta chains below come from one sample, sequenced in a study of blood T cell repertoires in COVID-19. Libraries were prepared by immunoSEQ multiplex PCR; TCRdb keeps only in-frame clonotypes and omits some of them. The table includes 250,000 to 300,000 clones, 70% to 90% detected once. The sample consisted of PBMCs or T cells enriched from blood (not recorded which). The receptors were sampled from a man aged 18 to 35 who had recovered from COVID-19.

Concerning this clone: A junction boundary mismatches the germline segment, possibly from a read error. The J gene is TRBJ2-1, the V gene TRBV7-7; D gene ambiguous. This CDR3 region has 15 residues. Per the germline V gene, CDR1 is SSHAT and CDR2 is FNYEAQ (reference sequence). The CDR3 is CASSPDWSSYNEQFF. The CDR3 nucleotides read TGTGCTAGCAGCCCCGACTGGAGCTCCTACAATGAGCAGTTCTTC.

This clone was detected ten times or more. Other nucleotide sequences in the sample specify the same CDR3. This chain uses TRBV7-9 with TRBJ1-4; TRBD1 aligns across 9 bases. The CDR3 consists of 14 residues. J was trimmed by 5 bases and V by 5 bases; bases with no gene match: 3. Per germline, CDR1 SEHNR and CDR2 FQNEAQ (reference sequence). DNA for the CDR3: TGTGCCAGCAGCCCGGGACAGGGAAATGAAAAACTGTTTTTT. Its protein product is CASSPGQGNEKLFF.

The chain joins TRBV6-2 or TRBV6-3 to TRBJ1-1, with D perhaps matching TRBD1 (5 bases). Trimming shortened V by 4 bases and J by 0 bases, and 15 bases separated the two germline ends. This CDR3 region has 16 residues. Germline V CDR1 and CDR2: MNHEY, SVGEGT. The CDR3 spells CASSFPTATLNTEAFF. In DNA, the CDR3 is TGTGCCAGCAGTTTCCCGACAGCAACCCTGAACACTGAAGCTTTCTTT.

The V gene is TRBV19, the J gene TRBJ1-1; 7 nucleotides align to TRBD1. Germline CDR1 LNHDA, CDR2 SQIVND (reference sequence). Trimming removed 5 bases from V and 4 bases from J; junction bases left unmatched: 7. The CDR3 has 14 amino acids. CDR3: CASSAGGEATEAFF. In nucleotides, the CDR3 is TGTGCCAGTAGTGCAGGGGGTGAGGCCACTGAAGCTTTCTTT.

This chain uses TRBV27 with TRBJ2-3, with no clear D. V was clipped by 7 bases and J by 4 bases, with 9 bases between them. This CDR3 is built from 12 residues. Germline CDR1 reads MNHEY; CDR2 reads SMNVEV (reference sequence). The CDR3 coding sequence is TGTGCCAGCAACAAACCCCCAGATACGCAGTATTTT. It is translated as CASNKPPDTQYF.

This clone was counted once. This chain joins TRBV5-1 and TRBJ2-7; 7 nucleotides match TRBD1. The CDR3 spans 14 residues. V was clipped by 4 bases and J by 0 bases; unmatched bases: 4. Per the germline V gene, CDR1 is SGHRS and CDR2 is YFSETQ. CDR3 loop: CASSLDRVSYEQYF. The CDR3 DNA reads TGCGCCAGCAGCCTAGACAGGGTCTCCTACGAGCAGTACTTC.

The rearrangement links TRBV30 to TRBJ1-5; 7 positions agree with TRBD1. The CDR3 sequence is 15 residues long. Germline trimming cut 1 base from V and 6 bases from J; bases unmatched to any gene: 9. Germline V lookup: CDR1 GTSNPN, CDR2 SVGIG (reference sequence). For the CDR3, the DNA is TGTGCCTGGAGTGGACAGGGTGTGAGGGTTCAGCCCCAGCATTTT. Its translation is CAWSGQGVRVQPQHF.

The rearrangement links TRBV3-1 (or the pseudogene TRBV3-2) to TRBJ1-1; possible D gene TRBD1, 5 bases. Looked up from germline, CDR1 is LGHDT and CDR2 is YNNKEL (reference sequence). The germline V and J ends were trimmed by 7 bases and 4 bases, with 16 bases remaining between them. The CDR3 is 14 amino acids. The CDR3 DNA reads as TGTGCCAGCACGGTGGCAGGCGGGACCACTGAAGCTTTCTTT. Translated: CASTVAGGTTEAFF.

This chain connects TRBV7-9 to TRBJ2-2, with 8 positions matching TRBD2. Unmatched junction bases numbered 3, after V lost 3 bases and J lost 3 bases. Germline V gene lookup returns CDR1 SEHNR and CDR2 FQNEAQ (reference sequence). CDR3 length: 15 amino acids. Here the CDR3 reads CASSFGGAHTGELFF. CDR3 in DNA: TGTGCCAGCAGCTTCGGGGGGGCCCACACCGGGGAGCTGTTTTTT.

The CDR3 here is CASSLTLAATNEQFF. Written as DNA, the CDR3 is TGTGCCAGCAGCCTTACTCTAGCGGCTACCAATGAGCAGTTCTTC. The rearrangement joins TRBV7-3 to TRBJ2-1, with TRBD2 matching 7 bases. Losses at the gene ends were 5 bases for V and 6 bases for J; bases not matched to a gene: 10. Germline loops: CDR1 SGHTA, CDR2 FQGTGA. This CDR3 region has 15 residues.

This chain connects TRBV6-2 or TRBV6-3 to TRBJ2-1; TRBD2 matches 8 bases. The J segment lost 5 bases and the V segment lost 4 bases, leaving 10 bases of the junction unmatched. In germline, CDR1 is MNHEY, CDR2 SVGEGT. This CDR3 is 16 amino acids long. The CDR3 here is CASSLSGTRIDNEQFF. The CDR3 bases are TGTGCCAGCAGTTTATCCGGGACTAGGATAGACAATGAGCAGTTCTTC.

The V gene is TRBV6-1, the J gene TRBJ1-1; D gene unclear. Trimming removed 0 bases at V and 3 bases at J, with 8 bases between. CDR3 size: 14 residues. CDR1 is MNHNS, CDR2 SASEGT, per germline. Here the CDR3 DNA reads TGTGCCAGCAGTGAAGCCTACAGATACACTGAAGCTTTCTTT. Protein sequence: CASSEAYRYTEAFF.

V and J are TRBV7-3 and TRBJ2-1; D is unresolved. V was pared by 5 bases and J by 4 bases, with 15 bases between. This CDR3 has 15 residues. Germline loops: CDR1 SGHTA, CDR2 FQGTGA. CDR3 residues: CASSVDSSQYNEQFF. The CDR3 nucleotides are TGTGCCAGCAGCGTTGATAGCTCCCAGTACAATGAGCAGTTCTTC.

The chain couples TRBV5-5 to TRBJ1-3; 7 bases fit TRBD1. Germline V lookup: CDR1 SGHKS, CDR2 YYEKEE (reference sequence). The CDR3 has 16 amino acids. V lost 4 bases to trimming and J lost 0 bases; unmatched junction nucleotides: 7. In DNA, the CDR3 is TGTGCCAGCAGCCGGACAGGAGATCTCTCTGGAAACACCATATATTTT. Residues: CASSRTGDLSGNTIYF.

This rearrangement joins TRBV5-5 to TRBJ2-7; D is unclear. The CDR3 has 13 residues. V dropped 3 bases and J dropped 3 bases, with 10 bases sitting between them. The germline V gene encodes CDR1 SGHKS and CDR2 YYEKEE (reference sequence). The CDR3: CASSSELRYEQYF. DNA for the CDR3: TGTGCCAGCAGCTCCGAACTACGCTACGAGCAGTACTTC.

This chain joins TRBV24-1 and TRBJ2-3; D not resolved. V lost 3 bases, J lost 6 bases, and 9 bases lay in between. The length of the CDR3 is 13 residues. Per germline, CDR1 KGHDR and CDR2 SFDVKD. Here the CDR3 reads CATSDASSDTQYF. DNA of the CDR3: TGTGCCACCAGTGATGCTAGTTCCGATACGCAGTATTTT.

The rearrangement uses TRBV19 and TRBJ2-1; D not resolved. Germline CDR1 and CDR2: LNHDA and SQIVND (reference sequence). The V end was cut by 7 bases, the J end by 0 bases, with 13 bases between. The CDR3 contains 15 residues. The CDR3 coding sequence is TGTGCCAGTACCCCGCACCCGAGCTCCTACAATGAGCAGTTCTTC. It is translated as CASTPHPSSYNEQFF. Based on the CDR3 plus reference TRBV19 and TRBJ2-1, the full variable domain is DGGITQSPKYLFRKEGQNVTLSCEQNLNHDAMYWYRQDPGQGLRLIYYSQIVNDFQKGDIAEGYSVSREKKESFPLTVTSAQKNPTAFYLCASTPHPSSYNEQFFGPGTRLTVL.

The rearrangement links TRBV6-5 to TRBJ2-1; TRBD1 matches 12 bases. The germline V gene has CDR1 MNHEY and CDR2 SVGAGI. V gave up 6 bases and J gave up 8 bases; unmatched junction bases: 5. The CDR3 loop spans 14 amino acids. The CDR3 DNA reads TGTGCCAGCAGACCGGGACAGGGGGCTTATGAGCAGTTCTTC. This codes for CASRPGQGAYEQFF.

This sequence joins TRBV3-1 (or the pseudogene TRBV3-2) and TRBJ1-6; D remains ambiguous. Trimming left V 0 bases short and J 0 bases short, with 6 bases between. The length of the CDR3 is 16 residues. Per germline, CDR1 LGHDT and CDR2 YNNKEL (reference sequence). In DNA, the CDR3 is TGTGCCAGCAGCCAAGACAAGAGCTCCTATAATTCACCCCTCCACTTT. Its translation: CASSQDKSSYNSPLHF.

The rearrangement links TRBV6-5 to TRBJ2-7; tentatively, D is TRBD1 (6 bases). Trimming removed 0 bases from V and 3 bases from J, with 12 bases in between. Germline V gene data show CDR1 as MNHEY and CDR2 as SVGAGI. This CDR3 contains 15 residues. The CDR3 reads CASSYSNRDNYEQYF. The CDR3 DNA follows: TGTGCCAGCAGTTACTCGAATAGGGACAACTACGAGCAGTACTTC.

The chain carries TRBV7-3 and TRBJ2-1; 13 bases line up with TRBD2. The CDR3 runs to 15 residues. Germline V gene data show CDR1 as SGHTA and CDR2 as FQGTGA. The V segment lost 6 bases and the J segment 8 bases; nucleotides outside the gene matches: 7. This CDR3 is CASSSLAGGPHEQFF. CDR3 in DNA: TGTGCCAGCAGTTCACTAGCGGGAGGGCCCCATGAGCAGTTCTTC.

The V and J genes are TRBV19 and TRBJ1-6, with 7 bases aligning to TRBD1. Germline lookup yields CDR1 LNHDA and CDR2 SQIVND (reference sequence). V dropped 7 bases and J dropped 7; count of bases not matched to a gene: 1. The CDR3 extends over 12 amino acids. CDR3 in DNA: TGTGCCAGTATGACAGGGAATTCACCCCTCCACTTT. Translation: CASMTGNSPLHF. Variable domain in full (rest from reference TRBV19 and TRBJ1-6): DGGITQSPKYLFRKEGQNVTLSCEQNLNHDAMYWYRQDPGQGLRLIYYSQIVNDFQKGDIAEGYSVSREKKESFPLTVTSAQKNPTAFYLCASMTGNSPLHFGNGTRLTVT.

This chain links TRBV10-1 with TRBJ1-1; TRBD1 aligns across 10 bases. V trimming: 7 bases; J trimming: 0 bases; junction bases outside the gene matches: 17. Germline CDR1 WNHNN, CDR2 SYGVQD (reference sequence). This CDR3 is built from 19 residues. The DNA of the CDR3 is TGCGCCAGCATCCCACACCAATCCGGGACAGGGGAGGTGAACACTGAAGCTTTCTTT. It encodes CASIPHQSGTGEVNTEAFF.

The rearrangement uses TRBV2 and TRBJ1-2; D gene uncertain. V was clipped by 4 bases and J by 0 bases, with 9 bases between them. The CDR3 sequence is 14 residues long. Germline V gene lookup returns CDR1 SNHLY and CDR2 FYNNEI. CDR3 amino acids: CASSVAVANYGYTF. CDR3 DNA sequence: TGTGCCAGCAGTGTTGCGGTAGCTAACTATGGCTACACCTTC.

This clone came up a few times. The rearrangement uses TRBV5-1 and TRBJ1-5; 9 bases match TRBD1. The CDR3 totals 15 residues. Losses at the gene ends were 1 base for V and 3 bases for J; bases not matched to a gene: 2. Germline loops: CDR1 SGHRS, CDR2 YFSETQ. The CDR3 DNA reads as TGCGCCAGCAGCTTGACAGGGGGCGTCAATCAGCCCCAGCATTTT. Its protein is CASSLTGGVNQPQHF.